This passage covers 30 T cell receptor beta chains from one sample sequenced in a study of blood T cell repertoires in COVID-19. Using immunoSEQ multiplex PCR, the repertoire was profiled, and TCRdb retains in-frame clones only, with some absent. This table holds some 170,000 clones, roughly 87% found once. Material: PBMCs or T cells enriched from blood (not recorded which). The receptors were sampled from a human donor with acute COVID-19. The donor label of this sample is uncertain.

This clone was seen once. The chain recombines TRBV30 with TRBJ2-1; D gene unclear. Trimming cost V 8 bases and J 8 bases, with 19 bases left between them. The CDR3 extends over 13 amino acids. Germline lookup yields CDR1 GTSNPN and CDR2 SVGIG (reference sequence). Written as DNA, the CDR3 is TGTGCCGGAAAGCCTAGTAAGGTTCATGAGCAGTTCTTC. It yields the protein CAGKPSKVHEQFF.

The CDR3 reads CASSSQAGGPDTQYF. CDR3 in DNA: TGTGCCAGCAGCTCGCAGGCGGGGGGGCCAGATACGCAGTATTTT. The chain employs TRBV7-3 and TRBJ2-3; the match to TRBD2 covers 9 bases. The CDR3 has 15 residues. Germline V gives CDR1 SGHTA, CDR2 FQGTGA. Trimming took 4 bases from V and 4 from J; bases not matched to a gene: 6. Variable domain in full (rest from reference TRBV7-3 and TRBJ2-3): GAGVSQTPSNKVTEKGKYVELRCDPISGHTALYWYRQSLGQGPEFLIYFQGTGAADDSGLPNDRFFAVRPEGSVSTLKIQRTERGDSAVYLCASSSQAGGPDTQYFGPGTRLTVL.

The chain combines TRBV7-9 with TRBJ2-7; D possibly corresponds to TRBD1 (5 bases). The CDR3 covers 14 residues. Germline assignment: CDR1 SEHNR and CDR2 FQNEAQ (reference sequence). Trimming shortened V by 2 bases and J by 2 bases, and 10 bases separated the two germline ends. CDR3 amino acids: CASSLPGNTYEQYF. In nucleotides, the CDR3 is TGTGCCAGCAGCTTACCAGGGAATACCTACGAGCAGTACTTC.

The chain employs TRBV5-1 and TRBJ2-7; TRBD1 agrees at 7 bases. CDR1 and CDR2 from the germline V gene are SGHRS and YFSETQ. Losses at the gene ends were 0 bases for V and 5 bases for J; bases not matched to a gene: 5. CDR3 size: 14 residues. The CDR3 DNA sequence: TGCGCCAGCAGCTTGGGGGACAGCCGAGACGAGCAGTACTTC. Amino acid sequence: CASSLGDSRDEQYF.

This clone has only one observation. The gene calls are TRBV10-3 and TRBJ2-3; perhaps TRBD2 as D (6 bases). Trimming took 2 bases from V and 4 from J, leaving 10 bases between them. The germline gives CDR1 ENHRY, CDR2 SYGVKD. CDR3 length equals 14 residues. The CDR3, as DNA: TGTGCCATCAGTGAGGGAGGGAAGGCAGATACGCAGTATTTT. This translates into CAISEGGKADTQYF.

The V call is TRBV6-4, the J call TRBJ2-5; TRBD2 aligns across 11 bases. Germline V gene sequence: CDR1 MRHNA, CDR2 SNTAGT. V dropped 6 bases and J dropped 5; count of bases not matched to a gene: 20. The CDR3 sequence is 19 residues long. In DNA, the CDR3 is TGTGCCAGCAGCCCCCGCGGGCTAGCGGGGGGTCGCTACCGGGAGACCCAGTACTTC. This codes for CASSPRGLAGGRYRETQYF.

V usage is TRBV6-5 and J usage is TRBJ2-2; 8 bases are shared with TRBD2. Trimming took 2 bases from V and 9 from J; bases not matched to a gene: 8. Germline lookup yields CDR1 MNHEY and CDR2 SVGAGI. The CDR3 runs 15 residues. The CDR3 loop reads CASSYPKRGRRELFF. CDR3 coding DNA: TGTGCCAGCAGTTACCCAAAGCGGGGGAGGCGGGAGCTGTTTTTT.

Note on this clone: Germline and junction disagree at one end, which may indicate a read error. V gene TRBV11-2 combines with J gene TRBJ2-7; 9 bases match TRBD2. This CDR3 comprises 14 residues. Germline V lookup: CDR1 SGHAT, CDR2 FQNNGV. This chain's CDR3 is CASSLDGGGASFHF. In DNA form, the CDR3 reads TGTGCCAGCAGCTTAGATGGCGGGGGGGCCTCTTTCCACTTC.

V usage is TRBV3-1 (or the pseudogene TRBV3-2) and J usage is TRBJ2-7, with TRBD2 matching 10 bases. The trim removed 4 bases at V and 2 bases at J, leaving 5 bases unmatched. The CDR3 has 15 amino acids. Germline V gene lookup returns CDR1 LGHDT and CDR2 YNNKEL (reference sequence). The CDR3 bases are TGTGCCAGCAGCCTTTCTAGCGGGGGAGCCTACGAGCAGTACTTC. Translated: CASSLSSGGAYEQYF.

This clone was recorded only once. The gene calls are TRBV12-3 or TRBV12-4 and TRBJ1-2; D not resolved. Trimming took 1 base from V and 13 from J, leaving 7 bases between them. The CDR3 has 10 amino acids. The CDR3 DNA is TGTGCCAGCAGTTTAGGGGCTATCACCTTC. It codes for CASSLGAITF.

This chain uses TRBV2 with TRBJ2-7; TRBD2 is a possible D gene (6 bases). Per germline, CDR1 SNHLY and CDR2 FYNNEI. V lost 10 bases and J lost 1, with 11 bases in between. CDR3 size: 12 residues. The CDR3 nucleotides are TGTGCCACCGGGGGAGATTCCTACGAGCAGTACTTC. It yields the protein CATGGDSYEQYF. Using reference TRBV2 and TRBJ2-7 for the parts outside the CDR3, the full variable domain is EPEVTQTPSHQVTQMGQEVILRCVPISNHLYFYWYRQILGQKVEFLVSFYNNEISEKSEIFDDQFSVERPDGSNFTLKIRSTKLEDSAMYFCATGGDSYEQYFGPGTRLTVT.

This clone was detected once. The CDR3 DNA reads as TGCGCCAGCAGCACCAACCCCCCGGTCGCTGGCTACACCTTC. Protein product: CASSTNPPVAGYTF. The chain recombines TRBV4-3 with TRBJ1-2; D ambiguous. CDR1 and CDR2 (germline): LGHNA, YSLEER. CDR3 length: 14 residues. V lost 5 bases and J lost 7, with 17 bases in between.

The chain carries TRBV5-6 and TRBJ2-7; D unresolved. Germline-derived CDR1 and CDR2 are SGHDT and YYEEEE. The CDR3 sequence is 14 residues long. Trimming took off 1 base at V and 0 bases at J, with 8 bases between the two ends. The CDR3 region has the DNA TGTGCCAGCAGCTTGAACAGCCTCTCCTACGAGCAGTACTTC. Protein: CASSLNSLSYEQYF.

The chain combines TRBV9 with TRBJ2-7; a possible D gene is TRBD2 (6 bases). CDR3 length: 15 amino acids. Deletions cut 3 bases from V and 3 bases from J, with 16 bases between. Germline loops: CDR1 SGDLS, CDR2 YYNGEE. The DNA for the CDR3 is TGTGCCAGCAGCGCCCCAGGCCGGGGGATCTACGAGCAGTACTTC. This gives the protein CASSAPGRGIYEQYF. Full variable domain (rest looked up from reference TRBV9 and TRBJ2-7): DSGVTQTPKHLITATGQRVTLRCSPRSGDLSVYWYQQSLDQGLQFLIQYYNGEERAKGNILERFSAQQFPDLHSELNLSSLELGDSALYFCASSAPGRGIYEQYFGPGTRLTVT.

This clone appeared a few times. The V gene is TRBV7-7, the J gene TRBJ2-1, with 8 positions matching TRBD2. The V segment lost 5 bases and the J segment 5 bases; nucleotides outside the gene matches: 2. CDR1 SSHAT and CDR2 FNYEAQ come from the germline V gene (reference sequence). This CDR3 has 13 residues. Here the CDR3 reads CASSLTSDNEQFF. As DNA, the CDR3 is TGTGCCAGCAGCCTGACTAGCGACAATGAGCAGTTCTTC.

The rearrangement uses TRBV7-6 and TRBJ2-7, with 9 nucleotides matching TRBD1. This CDR3 has 16 residues. Germline values: CDR1 SGHVS, CDR2 FNYEAQ. With 4 bases clipped from V and 1 base from J, the junction kept 8 bases outside the gene matches. CDR3 DNA sequence: TGTGCCAGCAGCTGGGGACCGGGACAGGGTTCCTACGAGCAGTACTTC. Translation: CASSWGPGQGSYEQYF. Looking up the rest from reference TRBV7-6 and TRBJ2-7 gives the full variable domain: GAGVSQSPRYKVTKRGQDVALRCDPISGHVSLYWYRQALGQGPEFLTYFNYEAQQDKSGLPNDRFSAERPEGSISTLTIQRTEQRDSAMYRCASSWGPGQGSYEQYFGPGTRLTVT.

This clone has a handful of counts. The V gene is TRBV15, the J gene TRBJ1-1; 7 bases are a match to TRBD1. Germline loops: CDR1 LNHNV, CDR2 YYDKDF (reference sequence). J was trimmed by 5 bases and V by 4 bases; bases with no gene match: 10. The CDR3 consists of 15 residues. Written as DNA, the CDR3 is TGTGCCACCAGCACCACTGACAGGGCAGATACTGAAGCTTTCTTT. This codes for CATSTTDRADTEAFF.

The rearrangement uses TRBV5-1 and TRBJ1-6; D not resolved. Germline CDR1 reads SGHRS; CDR2 reads YFSETQ. With 6 bases removed from V and 5 bases from J, the gap between germline ends came to 9 bases. The CDR3 has 13 residues. The CDR3 here is CASNPGNNSPLHF. As DNA, the CDR3 is TGCGCCAGCAACCCGGGAAATAATTCACCCCTCCACTTT.

A word on this clone: At one boundary the junction diverges from the germline segment, which might be a read error. The V and J genes are TRBV5-4 and TRBJ2-6, with D possibly TRBD1 on 5 matching bases. There are 15 residues in the CDR3. Germline CDR1 SGHNT, CDR2 YYREEE (reference sequence). CDR3 in amino acids: CASSFEDSGANVLIF. The CDR3 DNA reads TGTGCCAGCAGCTTCGAAGACTCTGGGGCCAACGTCCTGATTTTC.

The chain employs TRBV19 and TRBJ2-7; a weak D match, TRBD1 (6 bases). Trimming stripped 5 bases from V and 0 bases from J, with 11 bases between. Germline values: CDR1 LNHDA, CDR2 SQIVND (reference sequence). CDR3 length: 14 amino acids. The CDR3 is CASSLTGFSYEQYF. CDR3 DNA sequence: TGTGCCAGTAGTTTGACAGGTTTCTCCTACGAGCAGTACTTC.

The chain couples TRBV4-1 to TRBJ1-2, with no clear D. The V gene lost 0 bases and the J gene lost 0 bases, with 11 bases spanning the gap. The CDR3 contains 16 residues. CDR1 and CDR2 (germline): MGHRA, YSYEKL. Here the CDR3 reads CASSQDARSANYGYTF. Here the CDR3 DNA reads TGCGCCAGCAGCCAAGATGCCCGCAGCGCTAACTATGGCTACACCTTC.

A single count supports this clone. The chain couples TRBV15 to TRBJ1-5; D is unresolved. The length of the CDR3 is 17 residues. Trimming pared 0 bases from V and 0 bases from J, leaving 12 bases between. Germline loops: CDR1 LNHNV, CDR2 YYDKDF (reference sequence). The CDR3: CATSRDGRRASNQPQHF. The CDR3 nucleotides read TGTGCCACCAGCAGAGATGGGAGGCGGGCTAGCAATCAGCCCCAGCATTTT.

The V gene is TRBV19, the J gene TRBJ2-7; TRBD2 matches at 10 bases. In germline, CDR1 is LNHDA, CDR2 SQIVND (reference sequence). The CDR3 is 14 amino acids. V was pared by 3 bases and J by 5 bases, with 4 bases of the junction left unmatched. As DNA, the CDR3 is TGTGCCAGTAGTATCGGAGCGGGGGGGAACGAGCAGTACTTC. As protein: CASSIGAGGNEQYF.

CDR3 bases: TGTGCCAGCAGCCCCGCGGGGGGGCCCACAGATACGCAGTATTTT. This sequence encodes CASSPAGGPTDTQYF. V and J are TRBV3-1 (or the pseudogene TRBV3-2) and TRBJ2-3; TRBD2 matches 9 bases. Trimming cost V 4 bases and J 2 bases; bases outside gene matches: 4. Germline V lookup: CDR1 LGHDT, CDR2 YNNKEL (reference sequence). The CDR3 runs to 15 residues.

The genes are TRBV9 and TRBJ1-3, with 10 bases aligning to TRBD1. The V segment lost 0 bases and the J segment 1 base; nucleotides outside the gene matches: 1. The CDR3 has 16 residues. The germline CDR1 and CDR2 sequences are SGDLS and YYNGEE. CDR3 in amino acids: CASSVGQGASGNTIYF. CDR3 DNA: TGTGCCAGCAGCGTAGGACAGGGGGCTTCTGGAAACACCATATATTTT.

The chain recombines TRBV12-5 with TRBJ1-2; D uncertain. Germline V gives CDR1 LGHNT, CDR2 FRNRAP. Trimming shortened V by 0 bases and J by 7 bases, and 6 bases separated the two germline ends. The CDR3 spans 12 residues. The CDR3 nucleotides read TGTGCTAGTGGTTTGGTATTGAGTGGCTACACCTTC. Translation: CASGLVLSGYTF.

V usage is TRBV30 and J usage is TRBJ1-1; 7 bases align to TRBD1. Per germline, CDR1 GTSNPN and CDR2 SVGIG (reference sequence). The V segment lost 0 bases and the J segment 0 bases; nucleotides outside the gene matches: 4. CDR3 length equals 15 residues. The CDR3 loop reads CAWSVQGTVNTEAFF. Here the CDR3 DNA reads TGTGCCTGGAGTGTACAGGGGACAGTGAACACTGAAGCTTTCTTT.

J is TRBJ2-7 and V is TRBV27; 7 bases match TRBD1. J gave up 3 bases and V 4 bases, and 0 bases lay outside the gene matches. The germline gives CDR1 MNHEY, CDR2 SMNVEV (reference sequence). The CDR3 sequence is 12 residues long. The CDR3, as DNA: TGTGCCAGCAGTTACAGGGGCTACGAGCAGTACTTC. Its protein product is CASSYRGYEQYF.

The V call is TRBV7-2, the J call TRBJ2-4; 7 nucleotides align to TRBD2. The CDR3 extends over 16 amino acids. The J segment lost 6 bases and the V segment lost 4 bases, leaving 12 bases of the junction unmatched. Germline assignment: CDR1 SGHTA and CDR2 FQGNSA. The CDR3 here is CASSSRVAVAGNIQYF. The DNA of the CDR3 is TGTGCCAGCAGCTCCCGGGTAGCGGTAGCGGGAAACATTCAGTACTTC.

This sequence joins TRBV11-2 and TRBJ2-2, with 8 bases fitting TRBD1. This CDR3 region has 19 residues. Trimming at V came to 7 bases and at J to 4 bases, leaving 20 bases not matched to a gene. Germline V gene lookup returns CDR1 SGHAT and CDR2 FQNNGV. The CDR3 here is CASTLGMWGGQGSTGELFF. The CDR3 DNA follows: TGTGCCAGCACTTTGGGGATGTGGGGCGGACAGGGCTCCACCGGGGAGCTGTTTTTT.